This T cell receptor (beta chain) was sequenced for a study of T-cell reconstitution after alpha-beta-depleted transplantation in children. This CDR3 has 16 residues. J gave up 4 bases and V 0 bases, and 7 bases lay outside the gene matches. Germline V gene data show CDR1 as LGHNA and CDR2 as YSLEER. Unique molecular identifiers tagged the TCRbeta library. TCRdb re-derived calls from the PCR reads in MiXCR, one entry per CDR3 protein. The profile shows 450,000 to 600,000 distinct CDR3 sequences, roughly a tenth of them singletons. A note on this clonotype: Its cognate antigen is unknown.

General study findings and limits: Most T-cell counts and diversity one year after the transplant came from T cells that were newly produced. Several hundred expanded graft clones reportedly supplied alpha-beta T cells about two months after transplant. Surviving recipient T cells and intrathymic progenitors accounted for some patients' high TCRbeta diversity at day 60.

Sample: PBMCs, taken before TCRalphabeta/CD19-depleted stem cell transplant. This clonotype was obtained from a child aged 2-15 years with inherited bone marrow failure, due to receive a stem cell transplant. The rearrangement uses TRBV4-3 and TRBJ2-7, with TRBD2 identical over 9 bases. CDR3 bases: TGCGCCAGCAGCCAAGATTGGGTGGGACTAGCTTACGAGCAGTACTTC. Encoded protein: CASSQDWVGLAYEQYF.